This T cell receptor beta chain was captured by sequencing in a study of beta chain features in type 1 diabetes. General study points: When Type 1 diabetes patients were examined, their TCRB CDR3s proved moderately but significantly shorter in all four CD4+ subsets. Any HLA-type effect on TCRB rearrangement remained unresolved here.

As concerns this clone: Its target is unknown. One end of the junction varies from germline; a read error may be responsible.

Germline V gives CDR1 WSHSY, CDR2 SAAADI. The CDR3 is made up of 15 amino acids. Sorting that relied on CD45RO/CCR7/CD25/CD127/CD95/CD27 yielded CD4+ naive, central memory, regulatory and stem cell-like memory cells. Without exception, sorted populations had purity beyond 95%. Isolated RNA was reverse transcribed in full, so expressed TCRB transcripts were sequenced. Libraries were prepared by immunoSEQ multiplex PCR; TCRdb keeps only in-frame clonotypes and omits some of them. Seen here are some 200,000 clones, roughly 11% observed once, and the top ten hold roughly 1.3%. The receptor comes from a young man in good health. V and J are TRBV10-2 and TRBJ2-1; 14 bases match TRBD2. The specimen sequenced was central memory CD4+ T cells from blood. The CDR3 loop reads CAIRRGLAGDNEQFF. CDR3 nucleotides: TGTGCCATCAGGAGGGGACTAGCGGGAGACAATGAGCAGTTCTTC.